This T cell receptor (beta chain) was observed in a study of T cells in Graves' hyperthyroidism and ophthalmopathy. Turning to the study itself: Initial diagnosis, before any treatment, was when peripheral blood was collected.

Notes on the study in general: From stable hyperthyroidism, ophthalmopathy was separated by a 13 V-J model.

TCR beta CDR3 regions were amplified from RNA transcripts. HTBI primers drove first-round RT-PCR of the TCR CDR3. MiXCR, run by TCRdb on the multiplex PCR reads, gives a single entry per CDR3 protein. The table has hundreds of thousands of distinct CDR3 sequences, about a fifth seen once. This clonotype came up many times. The antigen is undetermined. Graves' hyperthyroidism qualified as stable when ophthalmopathy did not progress within 18 months. Used for diagnoses were clinical symptoms, serum thyroxine and TRAb, thyroid ultrasound and orbital computed tomography. This sequence was found in a woman under 30 with Graves' hyperthyroidism. Sample: blood.

The CDR3 nucleotides are TGTGCCACCAGCAGAGATAGGGGGAATAACTATGGCTACACCTTC. This encodes CATSRDRGNNYGYTF. The rearrangement joins TRBV15 to TRBJ1-2; D is perhaps TRBD1 (6 bases). The CDR3 spans 15 residues. Looked up from germline, CDR1 is LNHNV and CDR2 is YYDKDF (reference sequence). The V and J ends lost 0 bases and 1 base respectively, with 9 bases between them.